The clone carrying this TCR beta chain was observed a few times. These data come from a study of T-cell reconstitution after alpha-beta-depleted transplantation in children. The CDR3 has 13 amino acids. The germline gives CDR1 GTSNPN, CDR2 SVGIG (reference sequence). Trimming took 0 bases from V and 5 from J, leaving 10 bases between them. Researchers prepared the TCRbeta library using unique molecular identifiers, the study reports. TCRdb ran MiXCR on the PCR reads and lists one entry per CDR3 protein. The table records roughly 590,000 distinct CDR3 sequences, 16% of them present only once. The sample consisted of PBMCs from the stem cell graft donor, taken from the stem cell graft. This sequence originates from a human donor who donated a stem cell graft to a child with acute myeloid leukemia. This chain links TRBV30 with TRBJ1-1; D is ambiguous. CDR3 amino acids: CAWSVRAATEAFF. The CDR3 DNA is TGTGCCTGGAGTGTTCGGGCAGCTACTGAAGCTTTCTTT.